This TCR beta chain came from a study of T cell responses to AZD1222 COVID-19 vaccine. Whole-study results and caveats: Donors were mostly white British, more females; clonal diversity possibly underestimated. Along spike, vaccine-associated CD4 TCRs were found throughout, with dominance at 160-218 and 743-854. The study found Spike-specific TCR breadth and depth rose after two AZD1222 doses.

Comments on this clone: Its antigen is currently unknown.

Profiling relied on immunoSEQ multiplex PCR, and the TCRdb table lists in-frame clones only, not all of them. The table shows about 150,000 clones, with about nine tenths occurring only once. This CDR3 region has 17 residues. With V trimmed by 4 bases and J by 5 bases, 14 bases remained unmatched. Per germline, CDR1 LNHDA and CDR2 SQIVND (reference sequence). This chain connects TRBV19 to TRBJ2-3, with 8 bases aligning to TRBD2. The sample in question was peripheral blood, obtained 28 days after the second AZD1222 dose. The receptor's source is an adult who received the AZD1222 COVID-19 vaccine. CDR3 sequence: CASSTGPGGAVKDTQYF. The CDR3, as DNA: TGTGCCAGTAGTACTGGCCCGGGGGGGGCAGTAAAAGATACGCAGTATTTT.